The 27 T cell receptor beta chains below were found in one sample sequenced in a study of T-cell memory formation after mild COVID-19. TCRdb re-derived calls from the 5' RACE reads in MiXCR, one entry per CDR3 protein. The table includes over 300,000 distinct CDR3 sequences, 20% to 25% detected once. The sequencing input was PBMCs or a T cell subset sorted from them (not recorded which). All receptors derive from a man in his late teens or twenties who had mild COVID-19 (a few samples of this study predate the infection). Cell type and time point are not known.

This chain uses TRBV7-2 with TRBJ1-1; 7 positions match TRBD1. This CDR3 spans 15 amino acids. V was clipped by 4 bases and J by 8 bases; unmatched bases: 13. CDR1 and CDR2 (germline): SGHTA, FQGNSA. CDR3 nucleotides: TGTGCCAGCAGCTCCCGGACAGGCTCCGCGTGGGAAGCTTTCTTT. Amino acids: CASSSRTGSAWEAFF.

This clonotype appeared a few times. This sequence joins TRBV7-2 and TRBJ2-5, with 11 bases that match TRBD2. Trimming removed 5 bases from V and 2 bases from J; junction bases left unmatched: 7. Per the germline V gene, CDR1 is SGHTA and CDR2 is FQGNSA. The length of the CDR3 is 16 residues. The chain's CDR3 is CASSTPGTSGQETQYF. Here the CDR3 DNA reads TGTGCCAGCAGCACCCCCGGGACTAGCGGACAAGAGACCCAGTACTTC. Using reference TRBV7-2 and TRBJ2-5 for the parts outside the CDR3, the full variable domain is GAGVSQSPSNKVTEKGKDVELRCDPISGHTALYWYRQSLGQGLEFLIYFQGNSAPDKSGLPSDRFSAERTGGSVSTLTIQRTQQEDSAVYLCASSTPGTSGQETQYFGPGTRLLVL.

This chain connects TRBV2 to TRBJ2-1; 9 bases align to TRBD2. Trimming cost V 8 bases and J 8 bases; bases outside gene matches: 4. Germline-derived CDR1 and CDR2 are SNHLY and FYNNEI. This CDR3 region has 12 residues. CDR3 bases: TGTGCCAGCGCGGGACTAGCTGATGAGCAGTTCTTC. Translated: CASAGLADEQFF.

This clonotype showed up many times. The chain couples TRBV4-3 to TRBJ2-3; unclear D gene. The CDR3 has 16 amino acids. V was trimmed by 0 bases and J by 2 bases, leaving 12 bases between them. Germline CDR1 reads LGHNA; CDR2 reads YSLEER. CDR3 in DNA: TGCGCCAGCAGCCAAGATCCGACTGGATACACAGATACGCAGTATTTT. Translating gives CASSQDPTGYTDTQYF.

The rearrangement links TRBV5-1 to TRBJ2-2; D uncertain. Germline CDR1 and CDR2: SGHRS and YFSETQ. The CDR3 has 15 residues. The V end lost 4 bases, the J end lost 6 bases, and 16 bases lay between the germline ends. The CDR3 DNA reads TGCGCCAGCAGCCCCATTCTGGTCAGGCCCGGGGAGCTGTTTTTT. This codes for CASSPILVRPGELFF.

Only a few counts were recorded for this clonotype. The CDR3 sequence: CASSQDSLQETQYF. CDR3 sequence (DNA): TGCGCCAGCAGCCAGGACAGCCTACAAGAGACCCAGTACTTC. The chain is built from TRBV5-1 and TRBJ2-5; tentative D call: TRBD1 (6 bases). Germline CDR1 is SGHRS and CDR2 is YFSETQ. CDR3 length: 14 amino acids. Trimming took 4 bases from V and 2 from J, leaving 12 bases between them.

This clonotype turned up a few times. The rearrangement uses TRBV5-1 and TRBJ2-7; 12 nucleotides match TRBD1. Germline values: CDR1 SGHRS, CDR2 YFSETQ. The CDR3 covers 15 residues. Trimming cost V 0 bases and J 5 bases; bases outside gene matches: 3. The CDR3 DNA is TGCGCCAGCAGCTTGGCCGGGACAGGGGGCCACGAGCAGTACTTC. As protein: CASSLAGTGGHEQYF.

The chain's CDR3 is CSATGQGGSYEQYV. CDR3 DNA sequence: TGCAGTGCCACCGGACAGGGTGGGTCCTACGAGCAGTACGTC. The V gene is TRBV20-1, the J gene TRBJ2-7, with 8 positions matching TRBD1. The CDR3 runs to 14 residues. The trim removed 6 bases at V and 1 base at J, leaving 8 bases unmatched. Germline CDR1 DFQATT, CDR2 SNEGSKA (reference sequence).

This clonotype was counted between two and nine times. The chain uses TRBV7-9 and TRBJ2-3; 8 bases map to TRBD2. Germline CDR1 reads SEHNR; CDR2 reads FQNEAQ (reference sequence). J was trimmed by 6 bases and V by 8 bases; bases with no gene match: 7. The CDR3 runs 13 residues. The DNA of the CDR3 is TGTGCCAGCTCCCGACTAGCGATGGATACGCAGTATTTT. It codes for CASSRLAMDTQYF.

V usage is TRBV20-1 and J usage is TRBJ1-5, with 12 nucleotides matching TRBD1. From germline, CDR1 is DFQATT and CDR2 SNEGSKA (reference sequence). The CDR3 is made up of 12 amino acids. V shed 6 bases and J 11 bases; nucleotides not matched to a gene: 5. The CDR3 sequence: CSAWDRGQTQHF. The CDR3 bases are TGCAGTGCCTGGGACAGGGGGCAGACCCAGCATTTT.

The chain has TRBV19 and TRBJ1-1; D gene unclear. CDR1 and CDR2 (germline): LNHDA, SQIVND (reference sequence). Trimming stripped 6 bases from V and 10 bases from J, with 15 bases between. This CDR3 has 12 residues. CDR3 residues: CASSLSAGPAFF. The CDR3 coding sequence is TGTGCCAGTAGCCTAAGCGCAGGCCCAGCTTTCTTT.

This clonotype has just a few counts. A read error may produce the germline difference seen at one junction end. The V and J genes are TRBV20-1 and TRBJ2-2, with D perhaps given as TRBD1 or TRBD2 (5 bases each). This CDR3 region has 13 residues. Germline V gives CDR1 DFQATT, CDR2 SNEGSKA (reference sequence). The DNA of the CDR3 is TGCAGTGCCAGAGGGGCGGAACCCGGGGAGCTGTTTTTT. Translating gives CSARGAEPGELFF.

The chain has TRBV7-8 and TRBJ1-6; 8 nucleotides align to TRBD1. V was clipped by 4 bases and J by 14 bases; unmatched bases: 7. From germline, CDR1 is SGHVS and CDR2 FQNEAQ. This CDR3 is 13 amino acids long. The DNA for the CDR3 is TGTGCCAGCAGCTCTGGACAGGGTAGGACCCTCCACTTT. It yields the protein CASSSGQGRTLHF.

At least ten counts were recorded for this clonotype. Here the CDR3 reads CASSTTGALEAFF. DNA for the CDR3: TGTGCCAGCAGTACGACAGGGGCTCTTGAAGCTTTCTTT. J is TRBJ1-1 and V is TRBV12-3 or TRBV12-4; TRBD1 agrees at 8 bases. This CDR3 has 13 residues. After removal of 5 bases from V and 7 bases from J, the junction contained 6 bases not matched to a gene.

V and J are TRBV18 and TRBJ2-3; D is unclear. The germline V gene has CDR1 KGHSH and CDR2 LQKENI. V lost 2 bases to trimming and J lost 6 bases, with 3 bases between them. This CDR3 region has 11 residues. The CDR3 DNA reads TGTGCCAGCTCACCAATCGATACGCAGTATTTT. It specifies CASSPIDTQYF.

Ten or more counts support this clonotype. This chain uses TRBV7-2 with TRBJ1-3; TRBD1 is a possible D gene (5 bases). Trimming shortened V by 3 bases and J by 7 bases, and 10 bases separated the two germline ends. The CDR3 runs to 13 residues. Germline lookup yields CDR1 SGHTA and CDR2 FQGNSA. The CDR3 here is CASSLIPGNTIYF. The CDR3 DNA reads TGTGCCAGCAGCTTGATACCAGGGAACACCATATATTTT.

The table lists this clonotype with a few counts. The V gene is TRBV5-1, the J gene TRBJ1-6; no firm D call. Germline loops: CDR1 SGHRS, CDR2 YFSETQ. V was shortened by 4 bases and J by 10 bases, with 9 bases between the two germline ends. There are 12 residues in the CDR3. CDR3 nucleotides: TGCGCCAGCAGCAGGGCGGGCTCACCCCTCCACTTT. It encodes CASSRAGSPLHF.

This clonotype was seen a handful of times. This chain links TRBV18 with TRBJ2-3; D is unresolved. V was shortened by 2 bases and J by 4 bases, with 10 bases between the two germline ends. Looked up from germline, CDR1 is KGHSH and CDR2 is LQKENI. CDR3 length equals 14 residues. The CDR3 protein is CASSPEIVPDTQYF. The CDR3 bases are TGTGCCAGCTCACCAGAGATCGTCCCAGATACGCAGTATTTT. The full variable domain, its missing parts supplied by reference TRBV18 and TRBJ2-3, is NAGVMQNPRHLVRRRGQEARLRCSPMKGHSHVYWYRQLPEEGLKFMVYLQKENIIDESGMPKERFSAEFPKEGPSILRIQQVVRGDSAAYFCASSPEIVPDTQYFGPGTRLTVL.

This clonotype was counted only a few times. The chain uses TRBV6-5 and TRBJ2-7; D might be TRBD2 (5 bases). This CDR3 spans 14 amino acids. V was cut by 0 bases and J by 3 bases, with 9 bases left in between. Germline V lookup: CDR1 MNHEY, CDR2 SVGAGI. The CDR3 nucleotides read TGTGCCAGCAGTTACTCCGAAGGGAGCTACGAGCAGTACGTC. Its translation: CASSYSEGSYEQYV.

This sequence joins TRBV4-1 and TRBJ2-4; tentative D call: TRBD1 (5 bases). The ends were cut back, 1 base at V and 2 bases at J, with 18 bases in the middle. CDR1 and CDR2 from the germline V gene are MGHRA and YSYEKL. The CDR3 totals 18 residues. CDR3 nucleotides: TGCGCCAGCAGCCAAGTTAGGGGTGCAGCCTCTACCAAAAACATTCAGTACTTC. Its translation is CASSQVRGAASTKNIQYF.

This clonotype came up a few times. CDR3 nucleotide sequence: TGCGCCAGCAGCTTGACCAACCCAGGGGACGAAGCTTTCTTT. It translates to CASSLTNPGDEAFF. The rearrangement joins TRBV5-1 to TRBJ1-1, with D possibly being TRBD1 (6 bases). Trimming cost V 1 base and J 8 bases, with 15 bases left between them. The CDR3 has 14 residues. Germline assignment: CDR1 SGHRS and CDR2 YFSETQ.

The rearrangement joins TRBV7-2 to TRBJ2-1; 13 bases fit TRBD2. Germline CDR1 SGHTA, CDR2 FQGNSA. With 8 bases clipped from V and 5 bases from J, the junction kept 6 bases outside the gene matches. The CDR3 runs 15 residues. CDR3 in DNA: TGTGCCAGCGGACGGGGACTAGCGGGGAACAATGAGCAGTTCTTC. This gives the protein CASGRGLAGNNEQFF. The whole variable domain, remainder taken from reference TRBV7-2 and TRBJ2-1, is GAGVSQSPSNKVTEKGKDVELRCDPISGHTALYWYRQSLGQGLEFLIYFQGNSAPDKSGLPSDRFSAERTGGSVSTLTIQRTQQEDSAVYLCASGRGLAGNNEQFFGPGTRLTVL.

The chain uses TRBV20-1 and TRBJ2-1; TRBD2 agrees at 7 bases. This CDR3 spans 15 amino acids. The ends lost 5 bases at V and 0 bases at J; junction bases unmatched: 7. CDR1 DFQATT and CDR2 SNEGSKA come from the germline V gene (reference sequence). The CDR3 sequence is CSAPQRGSSYNEQFF. The DNA of the CDR3 is TGCAGTGCTCCTCAGCGGGGAAGCTCCTACAATGAGCAGTTCTTC.

The chain employs TRBV6-5 and TRBJ2-1; TRBD1 aligns across 9 bases. The junction had 6 bases not matched to a gene; V was cut back by 0 bases and J by 9 bases. The length of the CDR3 is 15 residues. CDR1 and CDR2 (germline): MNHEY, SVGAGI. The chain's CDR3 is CASSYSDTGGTEQFF. The CDR3 bases are TGTGCCAGCAGTTACTCGGATACAGGGGGCACTGAGCAGTTCTTC.

This clonotype was counted between two and nine times. The V call is TRBV4-1, the J call TRBJ2-1; TRBD2 agrees at 9 bases. CDR1 and CDR2 from the germline V gene are MGHRA and YSYEKL. The trim removed 3 bases at V and 4 bases at J, leaving 10 bases unmatched. This CDR3 is built from 17 residues. The CDR3 coding sequence is TGCGCCAGCAGCCACGGACGTAGCGGGGGTTTATACAATGAGCAGTTCTTC. This gives the protein CASSHGRSGGLYNEQFF.

This clonotype occurred a few times. The chain uses TRBV21-1 and TRBJ2-7. TRBV21-1 counts as a pseudogene. The CDR3 has 12 amino acids. The CDR3 reads CAKPTLVYEQYV. CDR3 bases: TGTGCCAAGCCTACGTTGGTCTACGAGCAGTACGTC.

The chain couples TRBV5-1 to TRBJ2-7; 9 nucleotides match TRBD2. The CDR3 is 14 amino acids. The V segment lost 3 bases and the J segment 3 bases; nucleotides outside the gene matches: 4. CDR1 and CDR2 from the germline V gene are SGHRS and YFSETQ. The CDR3 region has the DNA TGCGCCAGCAGCTGGCGGGGGGGTTACTACGAGCAGTACTTC. Its protein is CASSWRGGYYEQYF.